The subject of this entry is one T cell receptor beta chain. The antigen is unknown. These data originate in a study of T cell repertoires in cytomegalovirus infection. The wider study: The study used recently identified HLA-C-restricted and well-studied HLA-B-restricted CMV epitopes. Public signatures in TCR beta pointed to CMV infection and matching HLA type.

Whole-study findings and limits: Dominant in the ex vivo response were TCR beta clonotypes restricted by HLA-C and specific for CMV.

TCRdb re-analysed the reads in MiXCR, keeping a single row per CDR3 protein. The sample carries fewer than 1,000,000 distinct CDR3 sequences, less than 40% recorded once. The starting material was cultured CD8+ T cells from PBMCs, obtained from culture after CMV antigen stimulation. The receptor comes from a human donor in good health (CMV status not recorded). Some clones in this sample may be carry-over from other donors' samples.

The CDR3 spells CACRRVAGSNQPQHF. The CDR3 DNA reads TGTGCTTGCAGGAGGGTTGCGGGGTCCAATCAGCCCCAGCATTTT. This chain joins TRBV2 and TRBJ1-5; unclear D gene. Per germline, CDR1 SNHLY and CDR2 FYNNEI. CDR3 length: 15 residues.